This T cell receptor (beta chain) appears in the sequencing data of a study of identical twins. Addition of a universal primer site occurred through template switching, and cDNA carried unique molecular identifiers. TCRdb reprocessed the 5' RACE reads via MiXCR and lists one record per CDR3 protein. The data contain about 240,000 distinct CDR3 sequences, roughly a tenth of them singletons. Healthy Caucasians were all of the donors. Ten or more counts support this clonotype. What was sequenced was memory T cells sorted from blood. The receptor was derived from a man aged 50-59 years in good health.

The CDR3 DNA follows: TGTGCCAGCAGCTGGGATGGACAGGGTAATTCACCCCTCCACTTT. It is translated as CASSWDGQGNSPLHF. The chain employs TRBV11-1 and TRBJ1-6, with 8 bases fitting TRBD1. The CDR3 loop spans 15 amino acids. Germline values: CDR1 SGHAT, CDR2 FQDESV (reference sequence). After removal of 4 bases from V and 6 bases from J, the junction contained 5 bases not matched to a gene.